Listed below are T cell receptor beta chains from one sample, sequenced in a study of T cells in Graves' hyperthyroidism and ophthalmopathy. TCRdb ran MiXCR on the multiplex PCR reads and lists one entry per CDR3 protein. The sample yields some 420,000 distinct CDR3 sequences, about 13% seen once. Sequencing was carried out using blood. These receptors were obtained from a woman in her late teens or twenties with Graves' hyperthyroidism. CDR3s include the opening cysteine and the closing phenylalanine or tryptophan. The order of the fields is V gene, clone size, D gene, J gene, CDR3 DNA, CDR3 protein. A D gene is named only where the DNA matches it firmly. Clone size is stated in some rows and not others, as once, few, many or a class when expanded.

>TRBV7-2|many|TRBD2|TRBJ2-1
TGTGCCAGCAGCCCCGGACTAGGGTGGAAAGGTGAGCAGTTCTTC
CASSPGLGWKGEQFF
>TRBV12-3/TRBV12-4|NA|TRBD1|TRBJ1-2
TGTGCCAGCGGTTTACCTATGACAGGGGTAAACTATGGCTACACCTTC
CASGLPMTGVNYGYTF
>TRBV29-1|NA|TRBD1|TRBJ2-6
TGCAGCGTTGGAACGGGACAGCAAAGCTCTGGGGCCAACGTCCTGACTTTC
CSVGTGQQSSGANVLTF
>TRBV12-3/TRBV12-4|NA|NA|TRBJ1-1
TGTGCCAGCAGTTTCACACAGGGCCACACTGAAGCTTTCTTT
CASSFTQGHTEAFF
>TRBV19|many|TRBD2|TRBJ2-1
TGTGCCAGTAGTATAGACGTCGCGGGAGGGCCCTACAATGAGCAGTTCTTC
CASSIDVAGGPYNEQFF
>TRBV18|many|NA|TRBJ2-5
TGTGCCAGCTCACCGATAAATCAAGAGACCCAGTACTTC
CASSPINQETQYF
>TRBV19|many|NA|TRBJ1-5
TGTGCCAGTATGAAGGAGAATCAGCCCCAGCATTTT
CASMKENQPQHF
>TRBV28|few|NA|TRBJ1-2
TGTGCCAGCAGTTTAGTCCTGGGGGCTAACTATGGCTACACCTTC
CASSLVLGANYGYTF
>TRBV20-1|many|TRBD2|TRBJ2-7
TGCAGTGCTACAAGCGGGAGAAGGGTCTACGAGCAGTACTTC
CSATSGRRVYEQYF
>TRBV12-3/TRBV12-4|NA|NA|TRBJ2-7
TGTGCCAGCAGTTTGAGGCCGAGGTACGAGCAGTACTTC
CASSLRPRYEQYF
>TRBV4-1|few|TRBD1|TRBJ1-1
TGCGCCAGCAGCCAAGAAAGGGCAGGGGGTTTCACTGAAGCTTTCTTT
CASSQERAGGFTEAFF
>TRBV7-3|many|NA|TRBJ1-1
TGTGCCAGCAGCTCCGACAGGAACACTGAAGCTTTCTTT
CASSSDRNTEAFF
>TRBV10-3|NA|TRBD2|TRBJ2-1
TGTGCCTCCAGGGAGGGGTTGGAGCTCAATGAGCAGTTCTTC
CASREGLELNEQFF
>TRBV20-1|many|TRBD2|TRBJ2-3
TGCAGTGCTAGTTCGGGAGGGCCTGGCACAGATACGCGGTATTTT
CSASSGGPGTDTRYF
>TRBV13|few|NA|TRBJ2-7
TGTGCCTGCAGCTCGTCGACCACAGGGGAGCAGTACTTC
CACSSSTTGEQYF
>TRBV25-1|NA|TRBD1|TRBJ1-2
TGTGCCAGCAGTGAATTTGGACAGGGAAGGAGCTACACCTTC
CASSEFGQGRSYTF
>TRBV5-1|NA|TRBD1|TRBJ1-5
TGCGCCAGCAGCTCAGGGGACAGCGGACAGCCCCAGCATTTT
CASSSGDSGQPQHF
>TRBV4-1|few|TRBD2|TRBJ2-5
TGCGCCAGCAGCCAAGAGTCTAGCGGGTACCAAGAGACCCAGTACTTC
CASSQESSGYQETQYF
>TRBV3-1|many|NA|TRBJ1-1
TGTGCCAGCAGCCTGACGTACTCTGAAGCTTTCTTT
CASSLTYSEAFF
>TRBV29-1|NA|NA|TRBJ1-1
TGCAGCGTTGACAGGGCCGGAATTAACACTGAAGCTTTCTTT
CSVDRAGINTEAFF
>TRBV28|few|NA|TRBJ2-2
TGTGCCAGCAGTTTTTTCGGAGTTGAGAACACCGGGGATCTGTTTTTT
CASSFFGVENTGDLFF
>TRBV2|many|NA|TRBJ2-5
TGTGCCAGCAGCGGGACTGAGGGGGAGACCCAGTACTTC
CASSGTEGETQYF
>TRBV29-1|few|TRBD1|TRBJ2-5
TGCAGCGACCCGTTCACAGGGGAAGAGACCCAGTACTTC
CSDPFTGEETQYF
>TRBV10-3|many|TRBD2|TRBJ2-7
TGTGCCATCAGGGCCCTAGCGGGAACCTACGAGCAGTACTTC
CAIRALAGTYEQYF
>TRBV30|many|TRBD1|TRBJ2-2
TGTGCCTGGACCGGACAGGGGAACGGGGAGCTGTTTTTT
CAWTGQGNGELFF
>TRBV27|many|NA|TRBJ2-7
TGTGCCAGCAGTTATCAGGGACGCTACGAGCAGTACTTC
CASSYQGRYEQYF
>TRBV28|many|TRBD2|TRBJ2-5
TGTGCCAGCGCGACCGGGACTAGCGGGAGGGCCGGCAAGACCCAGTACTTC
CASATGTSGRAGKTQYF
>TRBV29-1|NA|TRBD2|TRBJ2-3
TGCAGCGTACCCCCCGCGGGAGGGCCACAAGATACGCAGTATTTT
CSVPPAGGPQDTQYF
>TRBV6-2/TRBV6-3|few|TRBD2|TRBJ2-4
TGTGCCAGCAGGCCCACTAGCGGGAGGGCCTCAGGCAAAAACATTCAGTACTTC
CASRPTSGRASGKNIQYF